The 11 T cell receptor beta chains given below trace back to one sample, sequenced in a study of blood T cell repertoires in COVID-19. This table comes from immunoSEQ multiplex PCR, and its TCRdb copy is limited to in-frame clones, with some not included. The table includes 150,000 to 200,000 clones, approximately 85% detected once. Material: peripheral blood. The receptors were gathered from a middle-aged man with acute or convalescent COVID-19.

V usage is TRBV27 and J usage is TRBJ2-7; TRBD2 is a possible D gene (6 bases). The germline CDR1 and CDR2 sequences are MNHEY and SMNVEV (reference sequence). V lost 2 bases to trimming and J lost 2 bases, with 10 bases between them. The CDR3 spans 14 residues. This CDR3 is CASSLGGTPYEQYF. CDR3 in DNA: TGTGCCAGCAGTTTAGGGGGGACCCCCTACGAGCAGTACTTC.

The chain carries TRBV5-1 and TRBJ1-4; D call uncertain. Germline V lookup: CDR1 SGHRS, CDR2 YFSETQ. Trimming removed 0 bases from V and 6 bases from J, with 12 bases in between. This CDR3 has 15 amino acids. CDR3 sequence (DNA): TGCGCCAGCAGCTTGGGTTTGGCAGGTTATGAAAAACTGTTTTTT. Its translation: CASSLGLAGYEKLFF.

This clone was counted between two and nine times. The chain has TRBV7-3 and TRBJ2-1, with 14 bases matching TRBD2. Germline-derived CDR1 and CDR2 are SGHTA and FQGTGA. This CDR3 region has 16 residues. V gave up 5 bases and J gave up 10 bases; unmatched junction bases: 10. This CDR3 is CASSQQPTSGGDEQFF. CDR3 coding DNA: TGTGCCAGCAGCCAGCAGCCGACTAGCGGGGGGGACGAGCAGTTCTTC.

J is TRBJ2-1 and V is TRBV3-1 (or the pseudogene TRBV3-2); D is perhaps TRBD2 (6 bases). V gave up 0 bases and J gave up 8 bases, with 8 bases separating them. This CDR3 has 13 amino acids. Germline CDR1 reads LGHDT; CDR2 reads YNNKEL (reference sequence). CDR3 in amino acids: CASSQESSDEQFF. The CDR3 coding sequence is TGTGCCAGCAGCCAAGAGTCTAGCGATGAGCAGTTCTTC.

This chain uses TRBV6-5 with TRBJ1-1; 9 bases fit TRBD1. Unmatched junction bases numbered 5, after V lost 7 bases and J lost 5 bases. Germline V gives CDR1 MNHEY, CDR2 SVGAGI. This CDR3 region has 13 residues. The CDR3 DNA follows: TGTGCCAGCAAGGACAGGGGCGGTACTGAAGCTTTCTTT. Protein: CASKDRGGTEAFF.

The rearrangement uses TRBV5-4 and TRBJ1-2, with D possibly being TRBD1 (5 bases). From germline, CDR1 is SGHNT and CDR2 YYREEE (reference sequence). V lost 4 bases to trimming and J lost 6 bases, with 7 bases between them. The CDR3 is made up of 11 amino acids. CDR3 nucleotides: TGTGCCAGCAGCGGCAGGGATGGCTACACCTTC. Amino acid sequence: CASSGRDGYTF.

The sample holds one count of this clone. The J gene is TRBJ2-1, the V gene TRBV6-1; 7 bases map to TRBD2. The CDR3 has 16 amino acids. Germline assignment: CDR1 MNHNS and CDR2 SASEGT. V trimming: 4 bases; J trimming: 2 bases; junction bases outside the gene matches: 8. CDR3 sequence reads: CASSGAAGRAYNEQFF. Written as DNA, the CDR3 is TGTGCCAGCAGTGGAGCAGCGGGGCGCGCCTACAATGAGCAGTTCTTC.

The gene calls are TRBV3-1 (or the pseudogene TRBV3-2) and TRBJ1-2; TRBD1 is a possible D gene (5 bases). The V end was cut by 1 base, the J end by 4 bases, with 13 bases between. The CDR3 covers 15 residues. CDR1 is LGHDT, CDR2 YNNKEL, per germline (reference sequence). CDR3 sequence: CASSQVDRIPYGYTF. Here the CDR3 DNA reads TGTGCCAGCAGCCAAGTTGACAGAATACCCTATGGCTACACCTTC.

V usage is TRBV12-3 or TRBV12-4 and J usage is TRBJ1-2; TRBD1 is a possible D gene (5 bases). The V end lost 1 base, the J end lost 6 bases, and 9 bases lay between the germline ends. The CDR3 has 13 residues. The CDR3 protein is CASSLEGRDGYTF. As DNA, the CDR3 is TGTGCCAGCAGTTTAGAGGGCAGGGATGGCTACACCTTC.

This clone was detected once. This chain uses TRBV7-9 with TRBJ2-7; D perhaps matches TRBD1 (6 bases). This CDR3 is built from 14 residues. V lost 1 base to trimming and J lost 0 bases, with 7 bases between them. Germline V gene data show CDR1 as SEHNR and CDR2 as FQNEAQ (reference sequence). The CDR3 DNA follows: TGTGCCAGCAGCTTAGGGGGGCCCTCCTACGAGCAGTACTTC. Protein: CASSLGGPSYEQYF.

This clone came up a few times. The chain recombines TRBV6-2 or TRBV6-3 with TRBJ1-6; the D is unclear. Trimming stripped 5 bases from V and 7 bases from J, with 12 bases between. The CDR3 is 14 residues long. Germline values: CDR1 MNHEY, CDR2 SVGEGT. CDR3 amino acids: CASSQAGYNSPLHF. The CDR3 nucleotides read TGTGCCAGCAGTCAGGCGGGTTACAATTCACCCCTCCACTTT.